The 19 T cell receptor beta chains below all came from one sample that was sequenced in a study of blood T cell repertoires in COVID-19. Assay used: immunoSEQ multiplex PCR; TCRdb lists only in-frame clones, some missing. Of 90,000 to 120,000 clones in the sample, approximately 88% are singletons; the top ten hold 4.9%. The specimen was peripheral blood. The receptors shown here come from a man aged 40-49 years with active or convalescent COVID-19.

The chain combines TRBV12-3 or TRBV12-4 with TRBJ1-1; D gene unclear. The V and J ends lost 5 bases and 1 base respectively, with 5 bases between them. The CDR3 contains 12 residues. The CDR3 here is CASSDKNTEAFF. CDR3 nucleotide sequence: TGTGCCAGCAGTGACAAGAACACTGAAGCTTTCTTT.

The chain employs TRBV27 and TRBJ1-1, with D possibly being TRBD1 (6 bases). CDR1 is MNHEY and CDR2 is SMNVEV in the germline V gene (reference sequence). The germline V and J ends were trimmed by 5 bases and 1 base, with 11 bases remaining between them. The CDR3 spans 14 residues. The CDR3 is CASSDRDKNTEAFF. The CDR3 DNA reads as TGTGCCAGCAGTGACCGGGACAAGAACACTGAAGCTTTCTTT.

This chain links TRBV3-1 (or the pseudogene TRBV3-2) with TRBJ1-3, with no clear D. The germline V and J ends were trimmed by 0 bases and 7 bases, with 10 bases remaining between them. Germline-derived CDR1 and CDR2 are LGHDT and YNNKEL (reference sequence). This CDR3 region has 14 residues. The chain's CDR3 is CASSQDAVSNTIYF. CDR3 in DNA: TGTGCCAGCAGCCAAGATGCCGTTAGTAACACCATATATTTT.

The CDR3 region is CASSTEGQGGYGYTF. The CDR3 DNA sequence: TGTGCCAGCAGCACAGAGGGACAGGGGGGCTATGGCTACACCTTC. The gene calls are TRBV7-2 and TRBJ1-2; 11 nucleotides match TRBD1. Looked up from germline, CDR1 is SGHTA and CDR2 is FQGNSA. The CDR3 runs 15 residues. V shed 5 bases, J shed 4 bases, and the junction held 6 bases outside the gene matches.

This rearrangement joins TRBV28 to TRBJ2-5; D is possibly TRBD2 (5 bases). Germline assignment: CDR1 MDHEN and CDR2 SYDVKM. The CDR3 sequence is 15 residues long. V shed 6 bases and J shed 5 bases, with 19 bases lying between them. Here the CDR3 reads CASRSGSLNQETQYF. The CDR3 region has the DNA TGTGCCAGCAGATCGGGATCACTAAATCAGGAGACCCAGTACTTC.

This chain links TRBV19 with TRBJ1-5; TRBD1 matches 8 bases. CDR3 length: 15 amino acids. V shed 5 bases, J shed 6 bases, and the junction held 9 bases outside the gene matches. Germline-derived CDR1 and CDR2 are LNHDA and SQIVND (reference sequence). The CDR3 coding sequence is TGTGCCAGTAGTCAAGGGACAGGACTCTCTCAGCCCCAGCATTTT. Its translation is CASSQGTGLSQPQHF.

The chain employs TRBV5-1 and TRBJ1-2; D possibly corresponds to TRBD1 (5 bases). Germline V gene sequence: CDR1 SGHRS, CDR2 YFSETQ. V lost 1 base to trimming and J lost 3 bases, with 10 bases between them. The CDR3 is made up of 14 amino acids. The CDR3 DNA follows: TGCGCCAGCAGCTTGCTGGGGGGAGACTATGGCTACACCTTC. As protein: CASSLLGGDYGYTF. The complete variable domain, with remaining parts taken from reference TRBV5-1 and TRBJ1-2, reads KAGVTQTPRYLIKTRGQQVTLSCSPISGHRSVSWYQQTPGQGLQFLFEYFSETQRNKGNFPGRFSGRQFSNSRSEMNVSTLELGDSALYLCASSLLGGDYGYTFGSGTRLTVV.

The rearrangement joins TRBV10-3 to TRBJ1-1, with a tentative D call TRBD1 (5 bases). The CDR3 spans 16 residues. The ends were cut back, 6 bases at V and 0 bases at J, with 17 bases in the middle. Per the germline V gene, CDR1 is ENHRY and CDR2 is SYGVKD. CDR3 residues: CAISPEQGTMNTEAFF. As DNA, the CDR3 is TGTGCCATCAGCCCCGAGCAGGGCACCATGAACACTGAAGCTTTCTTT.

The sample holds one count of this clone. This chain uses TRBV15 with TRBJ1-4; D perhaps matches TRBD1 (6 bases). V was clipped by 0 bases and J by 0 bases, with 8 bases between them. Per the germline V gene, CDR1 is LNHNV and CDR2 is YYDKDF (reference sequence). The length of the CDR3 is 16 residues. The CDR3 loop reads CATSREQGPTNEKLFF. The CDR3 nucleotides read TGTGCCACCAGCAGAGAGCAGGGGCCAACTAATGAAAAACTGTTTTTT. Full variable domain (remainder filled in from reference TRBV15 and TRBJ1-4): DAMVIQNPRYQVTQFGKPVTLSCSQTLNHNVMYWYQQKSSQAPKLLFHYYDKDFNNEADTPDNFQSRRPNTSFCFLDIRSPGLGDTAMYLCATSREQGPTNEKLFFGSGTQLSVL.

This sequence joins TRBV6-2 or TRBV6-3 and TRBJ1-3; D gene uncertain. The CDR3 has 14 residues. The V and J ends lost 2 bases and 2 bases respectively, with 7 bases between them. CDR1 and CDR2 from the germline V gene are MNHEY and SVGEGT. CDR3 nucleotides: TGTGCCAGCAGTTACAAGGGAGCTGGAAACACCATATATTTT. Residues: CASSYKGAGNTIYF.

The chain employs TRBV4-1 and TRBJ2-1, with TRBD2 matching over 13 bases. Trimming at V came to 4 bases and at J to 7 bases, leaving 10 bases not matched to a gene. Germline V gives CDR1 MGHRA, CDR2 YSYEKL. The CDR3 contains 17 residues. CDR3 sequence reads: CASSLEKTSGRWNEQFF. The CDR3 region has the DNA TGCGCCAGCAGCCTAGAGAAGACTAGCGGGAGGTGGAATGAGCAGTTCTTC.

The genes are TRBV9 and TRBJ2-7; 11 nucleotides line up with TRBD1. In germline, CDR1 is SGDLS, CDR2 YYNGEE. The CDR3 is made up of 15 amino acids. Germline trimming cut 4 bases from V and 2 bases from J; bases unmatched to any gene: 5. The DNA of the CDR3 is TGTGCCAGCAGCCCCGGGACAGGGGGAACCTACGAGCAGTACTTC. It specifies CASSPGTGGTYEQYF.

The CDR3 region is CATSDSTPGLAGRNEQFF. The CDR3 DNA reads as TGTGCCACCAGTGATTCTACTCCGGGACTAGCGGGCCGCAATGAGCAGTTCTTC. The chain recombines TRBV24-1 with TRBJ2-1, with 12 bases fitting TRBD2. The length of the CDR3 is 18 residues. Germline values: CDR1 KGHDR, CDR2 SFDVKD. The trim removed 2 bases at V and 6 bases at J, leaving 10 bases unmatched.

This clone occurred a few times. This chain uses TRBV5-4 with TRBJ1-6; D unresolved. V was pared by 4 bases and J by 7 bases, with 3 bases between. Germline loops: CDR1 SGHNT, CDR2 YYREEE (reference sequence). The CDR3 has 11 amino acids. The CDR3: CASSINSPLHF. CDR3 bases: TGTGCCAGCAGCATAAATTCACCCCTCCACTTT.

The rearrangement links TRBV27 to TRBJ1-1; possible D gene TRBD1, 6 bases. This CDR3 contains 14 residues. The V and J ends lost 5 bases and 3 bases respectively, with 13 bases between them. CDR1 MNHEY and CDR2 SMNVEV come from the germline V gene (reference sequence). The CDR3 coding sequence is TGTGCCAGCAGTCTCCTGACAGGCCACACTGAAGCTTTCTTT. It yields the protein CASSLLTGHTEAFF.

This sequence joins TRBV7-2 and TRBJ1-6; D gene uncertain. The CDR3 covers 14 residues. The V end was cut by 7 bases, the J end by 7 bases, with 14 bases between. Germline-derived CDR1 and CDR2 are SGHTA and FQGNSA. The CDR3 reads CASTGSGGNSPLHF. CDR3 DNA sequence: TGTGCCAGCACTGGAAGCGGAGGAAATTCACCCCTCCACTTT.

The chain is built from TRBV15 and TRBJ2-7; 8 nucleotides align to TRBD2. The CDR3 contains 15 residues. With 3 bases clipped from V and 3 bases from J, the junction kept 7 bases outside the gene matches. CDR1 is LNHNV, CDR2 YYDKDF, per germline (reference sequence). This chain's CDR3 is CATSSQSGRYYEQYF. The CDR3 DNA reads as TGTGCCACCAGCAGTCAAAGCGGGAGATACTACGAGCAGTACTTC.

The chain is built from TRBV11-2 and TRBJ2-1; 13 bases agree with TRBD2. Germline CDR1 and CDR2: SGHAT and FQNNGV. The CDR3 runs to 13 residues. V was pared by 6 bases and J by 7 bases, with 0 bases of the junction left unmatched. DNA for the CDR3: TGTGCCAGCAGGACTAGCGGGAGGAATGAGCAGTTCTTC. Amino acids: CASRTSGRNEQFF. The full variable domain, completed using reference TRBV11-2 and TRBJ2-1, is EAGVAQSPRYKIIEKRQSVAFWCNPISGHATLYWYQQILGQGPKLLIQFQNNGVVDDSQLPKDRFSAERLKGVDSTLKIQPAKLEDSAVYLCASRTSGRNEQFFGPGTRLTVL.

This sequence joins TRBV6-2 or TRBV6-3 and TRBJ2-7; TRBD1 matches at 7 bases. CDR1 MNHEY and CDR2 SVGEGT come from the germline V gene. V dropped 6 bases and J dropped 0; count of bases not matched to a gene: 8. The CDR3 is 15 amino acids. Written as DNA, the CDR3 is TGTGCCAGCAGCAAACTCAGGACAGGCTCCTACGAGCAGTACTTC. As protein: CASSKLRTGSYEQYF.